Included here is one TCR beta chain sequence, with context. The antigen is unknown. This entry comes from a study of T cell responses to AZD1222 COVID-19 vaccine. Looking at the study overall: Second-dose groups at about 4 or about 12 weeks were pooled.

Germline V lookup: CDR1 LGHDT, CDR2 YNNKEL (reference sequence). J gave up 0 bases and V 1 base, and 2 bases lay outside the gene matches. The CDR3 loop spans 15 amino acids. Clones were read by immunoSEQ multiplex PCR, and TCRdb kept only the in-frame ones, dropping some. The table shows about 93,000 clones, with 88% occurring only once. Findings and limits, study-wide: Repertoire samples came only from after the peak T cell response. Epitopes outside B.1.351 and B.1.1.7 mutated regions reportedly drew nearly half of spike TCRs. Baseline serostatus was positive in only a handful of AZD1222 recipients.

This TCR came from an adult in good health. The chain carries TRBV3-1 (or the pseudogene TRBV3-2) and TRBJ1-1; 7 nucleotides align to TRBD1. The sample consisted of peripheral blood, taken on day 0 of AZD1222 vaccination. CDR3 DNA sequence: TGTGCCAGCAGCCAAGCCGGGACAGTGAACACTGAAGCTTTCTTT. Amino acid sequence: CASSQAGTVNTEAFF.